This record looks at one T cell receptor beta chain sequence and its context. No antigen is known for it. Beta-chain TCR cDNA was generated via 5'RACE template switching with UMIs. TCRdb reprocessed the 5' RACE reads and keeps a single row for each CDR3 protein, giving no DNA. The repertoire table contains some 390,000 distinct CDR3 sequences. The length of the CDR3 is 16 residues. The germline V gene has CDR1 SGHDN and CDR2 FVKESK. The data were obtained in a study of T cells expressing NK-cell markers. About the research overall: Obtained from sorted CD3+CD56+NKG2C+, CD3+CD56+NKG2C- and CD3+CD56-NKG2C+ T cells were the TCR beta repertoires.

General study results and limits: Whether expanded NKG2C-expressing T cell clones recognize HCMV is unknown.

The rearrangement joins TRBV14 to TRBJ2-1; TCRdb indicates TRBD1, and absent DNA this call remains unverified. The sequencing input was blood T cells: a sorted CD56 or NKG2C T cell subset, CD4+ or CD8+ T cells, or bulk PBMC T cells (not recorded which). The sequence came from a woman aged 45-65 years in good health. The CDR3 spells CASSVFRGAPRDEQFF.